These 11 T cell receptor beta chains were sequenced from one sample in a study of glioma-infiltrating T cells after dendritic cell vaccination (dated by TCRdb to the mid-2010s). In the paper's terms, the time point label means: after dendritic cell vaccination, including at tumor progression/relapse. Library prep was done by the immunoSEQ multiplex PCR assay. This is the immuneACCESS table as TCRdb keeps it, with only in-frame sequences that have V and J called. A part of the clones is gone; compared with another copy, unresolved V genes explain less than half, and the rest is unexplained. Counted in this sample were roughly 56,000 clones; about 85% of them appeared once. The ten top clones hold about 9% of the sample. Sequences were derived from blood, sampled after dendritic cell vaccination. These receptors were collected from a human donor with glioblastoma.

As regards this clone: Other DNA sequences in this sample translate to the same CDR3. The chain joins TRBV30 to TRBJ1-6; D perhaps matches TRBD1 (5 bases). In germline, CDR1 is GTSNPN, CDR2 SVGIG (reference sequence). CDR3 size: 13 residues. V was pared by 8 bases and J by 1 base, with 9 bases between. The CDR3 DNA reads TGTGCCGGGGGGAGTTCCTATAATTCACCCCTCCACTTT. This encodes CAGGSSYNSPLHF.

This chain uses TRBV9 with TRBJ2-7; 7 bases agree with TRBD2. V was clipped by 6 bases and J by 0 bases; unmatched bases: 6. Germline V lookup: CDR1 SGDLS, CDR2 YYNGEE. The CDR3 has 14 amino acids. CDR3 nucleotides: TGTGCCAGCAATGGGGGGGGGAGCTCCTACGAGCAGTACTTC. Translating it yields CASNGGGSSYEQYF.

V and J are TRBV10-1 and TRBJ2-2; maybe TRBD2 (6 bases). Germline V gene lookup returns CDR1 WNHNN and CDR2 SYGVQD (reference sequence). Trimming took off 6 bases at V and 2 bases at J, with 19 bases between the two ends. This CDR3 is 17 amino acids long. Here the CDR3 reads CASSGPTSHPNTGELFF. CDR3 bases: TGCGCCAGCAGCGGACCGACTAGTCACCCTAACACCGGGGAGCTGTTTTTT.

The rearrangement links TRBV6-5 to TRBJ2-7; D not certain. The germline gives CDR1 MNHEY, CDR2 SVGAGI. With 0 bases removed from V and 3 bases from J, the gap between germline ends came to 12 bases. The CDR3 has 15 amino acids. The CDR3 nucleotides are TGTGCCAGCAGTTACTCGGGTTCGTACAGCTACGAGCAGTACTTC. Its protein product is CASSYSGSYSYEQYF.

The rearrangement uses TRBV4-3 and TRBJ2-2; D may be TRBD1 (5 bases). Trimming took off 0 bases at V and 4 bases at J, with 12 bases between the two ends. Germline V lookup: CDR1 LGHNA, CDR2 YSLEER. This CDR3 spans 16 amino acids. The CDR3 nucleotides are TGCGCCAGCAGCCAAGATAGGCAGGGTGCCACCGGGGAGCTGTTTTTT. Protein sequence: CASSQDRQGATGELFF.

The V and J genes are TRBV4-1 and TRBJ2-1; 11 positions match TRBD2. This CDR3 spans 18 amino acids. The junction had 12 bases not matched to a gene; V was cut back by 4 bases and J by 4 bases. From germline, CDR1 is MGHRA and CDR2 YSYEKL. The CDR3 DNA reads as TGCGCCAGCAGCCGGCAAACTAGCGGGGGAACATTGTACAATGAGCAGTTCTTC. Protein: CASSRQTSGGTLYNEQFF.

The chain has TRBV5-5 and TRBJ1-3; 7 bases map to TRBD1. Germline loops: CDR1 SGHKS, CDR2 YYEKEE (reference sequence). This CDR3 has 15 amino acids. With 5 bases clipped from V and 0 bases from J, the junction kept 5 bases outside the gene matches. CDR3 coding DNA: TGTGCCAGCAGTTTGACAGGGCTCTCTGGAAACACCATATATTTT. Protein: CASSLTGLSGNTIYF.

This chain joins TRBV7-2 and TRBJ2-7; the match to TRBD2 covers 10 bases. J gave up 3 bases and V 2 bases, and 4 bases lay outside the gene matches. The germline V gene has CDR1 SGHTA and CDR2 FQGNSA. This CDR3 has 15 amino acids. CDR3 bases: TGTGCCAGCAGCTTACAAGCGGGGGGGAACTACGAGCAGTACTTC. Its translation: CASSLQAGGNYEQYF.

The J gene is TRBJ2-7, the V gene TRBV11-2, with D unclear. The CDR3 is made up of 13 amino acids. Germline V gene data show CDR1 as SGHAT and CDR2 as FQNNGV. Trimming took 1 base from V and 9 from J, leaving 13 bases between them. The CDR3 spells CASSLGGSASQYF. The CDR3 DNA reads TGTGCCAGCAGCTTAGGTGGCAGTGCCTCGCAGTACTTC. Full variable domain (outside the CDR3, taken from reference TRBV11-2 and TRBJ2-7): EAGVAQSPRYKIIEKRQSVAFWCNPISGHATLYWYQQILGQGPKLLIQFQNNGVVDDSQLPKDRFSAERLKGVDSTLKIQPAKLEDSAVYLCASSLGGSASQYFGPGTRLTVT.

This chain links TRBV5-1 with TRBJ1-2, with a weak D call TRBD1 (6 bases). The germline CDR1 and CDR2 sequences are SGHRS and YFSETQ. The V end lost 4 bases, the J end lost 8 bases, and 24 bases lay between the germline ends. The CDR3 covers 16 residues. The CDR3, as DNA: TGCGCCAGCAGCCAATTTTCCGGGACACTCCGAGGGGGCTACACCTTC. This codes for CASSQFSGTLRGGYTF.

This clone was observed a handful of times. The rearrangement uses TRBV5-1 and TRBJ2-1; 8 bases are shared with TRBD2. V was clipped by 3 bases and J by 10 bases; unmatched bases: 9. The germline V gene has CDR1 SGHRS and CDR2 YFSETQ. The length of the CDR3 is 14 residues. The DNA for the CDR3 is TGCGCCAGCAGCTCCTCCCTGACTAGCGCCGAGCAGTTCTTC. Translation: CASSSSLTSAEQFF.